Detailed here is one T cell receptor (beta chain). Between the trimmed V and J ends, which lost 5 bases and 0 bases, there was a span of 8 bases. The CDR3 extends over 14 amino acids. CDR1 and CDR2 from the germline V gene are SEHNR and FQNEAQ (reference sequence). With iRepertoire HTBI primers and Arm-PCR of CDR3 regions, TCR beta libraries were built. Via MiXCR, TCRdb re-called the multiplex PCR reads, giving one row per CDR3 protein. In the table there are a few hundred thousand distinct CDR3 sequences, about 17% of which are singletons. These data come from a study of regulatory T cells in long-lasting Graves disease. Time point reported: newly diagnosed GD, antithyroid drugs for less than 3 months. Scientists built the TCR library using RNA that was extracted from PBMCs. Approximately 8.9-milliliter peripheral blood samples went into EDTA tubes. The sample also formed part of further work on T cells in Graves' hyperthyroidism and ophthalmopathy. That investigation notes: Recently diagnosed hyperthyroidism of less than 2 months' duration affected patients aged 18 to 65. In the analysis, a 13 V-J model separated ophthalmopathy from stable hyperthyroidism.

The sequenced sample was peripheral blood mononuclear cells (PBMCs), obtained at new diagnosis, from a patient treated with antithyroid drugs. The gene calls are TRBV7-9 and TRBJ2-1, with D unresolved. The clonotype was recovered from a woman under 30 with Graves disease. The CDR3: CASSTPSSYNEQFF. CDR3 bases: TGTGCCAGCAGCACGCCTAGCTCCTACAATGAGCAGTTCTTC.